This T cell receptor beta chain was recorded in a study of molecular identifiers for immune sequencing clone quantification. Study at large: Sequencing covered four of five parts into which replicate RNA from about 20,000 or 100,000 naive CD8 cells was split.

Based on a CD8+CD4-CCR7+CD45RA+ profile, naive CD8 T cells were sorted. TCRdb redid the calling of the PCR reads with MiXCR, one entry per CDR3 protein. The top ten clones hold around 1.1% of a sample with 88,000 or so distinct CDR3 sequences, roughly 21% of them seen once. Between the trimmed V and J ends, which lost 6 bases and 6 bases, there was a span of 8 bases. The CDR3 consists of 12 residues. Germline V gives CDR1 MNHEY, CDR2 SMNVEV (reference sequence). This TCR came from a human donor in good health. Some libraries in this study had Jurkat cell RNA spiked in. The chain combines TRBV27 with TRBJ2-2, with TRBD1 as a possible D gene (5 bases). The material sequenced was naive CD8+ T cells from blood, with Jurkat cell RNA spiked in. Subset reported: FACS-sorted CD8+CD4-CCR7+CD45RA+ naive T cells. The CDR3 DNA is TGTGCCAGCAGCCCAGGGCCCGGGGAGCTGTTTTTT. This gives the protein CASSPGPGELFF.